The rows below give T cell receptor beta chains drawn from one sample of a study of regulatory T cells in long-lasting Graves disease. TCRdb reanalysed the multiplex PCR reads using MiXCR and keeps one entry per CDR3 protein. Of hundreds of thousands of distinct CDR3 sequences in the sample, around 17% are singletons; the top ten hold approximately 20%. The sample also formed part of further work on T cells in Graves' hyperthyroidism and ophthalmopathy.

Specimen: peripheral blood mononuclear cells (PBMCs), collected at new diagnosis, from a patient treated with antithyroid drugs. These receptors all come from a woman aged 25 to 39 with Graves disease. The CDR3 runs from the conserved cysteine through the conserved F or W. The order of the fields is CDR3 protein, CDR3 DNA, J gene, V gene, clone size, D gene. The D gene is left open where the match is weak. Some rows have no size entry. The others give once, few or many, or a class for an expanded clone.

CDR3: CSSTGGQGYTF; DNA: TGCAGTTCGACCGGAGGACAAGGCTACACCTTC; J: TRBJ1-2; V: TRBV20-1; size: NA; D: NA
CDR3: CASSTGTEHQPQHF; DNA: TGTGCCAGTAGTACCGGGACAGAGCATCAGCCCCAGCATTTT; J: TRBJ1-5; V: TRBV19; size: few; D: TRBD1
CDR3: CASGLVPPRERAETQYF; DNA: TGTGCTAGTGGTTTGGTACCCCCCCGGGAGAGGGCAGAGACCCAGTACTTC; J: TRBJ2-5; V: TRBV12-5; size: NA; D: NA
CDR3: CASILEGASYNEQFF; DNA: TGTGCCAGCATCCTAGAGGGGGCCTCCTACAATGAGCAGTTCTTC; J: TRBJ2-1; V: TRBV2; size: many; D: TRBD1
CDR3: CASSLVAGDSSYEQYF; DNA: TGTGCCAGCAGCTTAGTAGCCGGGGATTCCTCCTACGAGCAGTACTTC; J: TRBJ2-7; V: TRBV7-2; size: many; D: NA
CDR3: CASASREGLNEQYF; DNA: TGCGCCAGCGCGTCACGGGAGGGCCTTAATGAGCAGTACTTC; J: TRBJ2-7; V: TRBV4-1; size: few; D: TRBD2
CDR3: CSASPGLWEQFF; DNA: TGCAGTGCTAGTCCCGGCCTCTGGGAGCAGTTCTTC; J: TRBJ2-1; V: TRBV20-1; size: few; D: NA
CDR3: CSVPGTGRNEQFF; DNA: TGCAGTGTACCCGGGACAGGGAGGAATGAGCAGTTCTTC; J: TRBJ2-1; V: TRBV20-1; size: many; D: TRBD1
CDR3: CASSSDRKSYEQYF; DNA: TGCGCCAGCAGCTCGGACAGGAAGAGCTACGAGCAGTACTTC; J: TRBJ2-7; V: TRBV5-1; size: few; D: TRBD1
CDR3: CASALSGTGPFYNEQFF; DNA: TGTGCCAGCGCGCTATCGGGGACCGGGCCTTTTTACAATGAGCAGTTCTTC; J: TRBJ2-1; V: TRBV7-8; size: NA; D: NA
CDR3: CASSQGRESGYNQPQHF; DNA: TGTGCCAGCAGCCAGGGAAGGGAGTCGGGCTACAATCAGCCCCAGCATTTT; J: TRBJ1-5; V: TRBV7-9; size: few; D: NA
CDR3: CSAHRGDGKNEQYF; DNA: TGCAGTGCCCACAGGGGAGATGGGAAGAACGAGCAGTACTTC; J: TRBJ2-7; V: TRBV20-1; size: NA; D: TRBD1
CDR3: CASSYFIGGTSGYTF; DNA: TGTGCCAGCAGTTACTTCATAGGCGGGACGTCGGGCTACACCTTC; J: TRBJ1-2; V: TRBV6-2/TRBV6-3; size: many; D: NA
CDR3: CASRPSDRGFYEQYF; DNA: TGTGCCAGCAGACCCTCGGACAGGGGATTCTACGAGCAGTACTTC; J: TRBJ2-7; V: TRBV28; size: many; D: TRBD1